Listed below are T cell receptor beta chains from one sample, sequenced in a study of T cell responses to AZD1222 COVID-19 vaccine. Produced via immunoSEQ multiplex PCR; TCRdb's table is partial and in-frame only. Found here are some 130,000 clones, approximately 93% of them singletons; the top ten hold around 5%. Source: peripheral blood, taken on day 0 of AZD1222 vaccination. The origin of the receptors is an adult in good health. The CDR3 runs from the conserved cysteine through the conserved F or W. D genes are given only for firm matches. Expanded clones are given a class, and other clones once, few, many or no size at all.

D	size	V	J	CDR3	DNA
NA	NA	TRBV7-8	TRBJ1-3	CASSQVGGLTGNTIYF	TGTGCCAGCAGCCAGGTGGGGGGGCTTACTGGAAACACCATATATTTT
NA	once	TRBV6-5	TRBJ1-2	CASSFGVGYTF	TGTGCCAGCAGTTTCGGGGTTGGCTACACCTTC
TRBD1	NA	TRBV28	TRBJ2-7	CASSQQGAYEQYF	TGTGCCAGCAGTCAACAGGGGGCTTACGAGCAGTACTTC
NA	NA	TRBV18	TRBJ2-1	CASSPIREGPGGHNEQFF	TGTGCCAGCTCACCCATCCGGGAGGGCCCAGGGGGACACAATGAGCAGTTCTTC
TRBD2	NA	TRBV6-5	TRBJ2-1	CASSFTTSGSYNEQFF	TGTGCCAGCAGTTTCACGACTAGCGGATCCTACAATGAGCAGTTCTTC
NA	NA	TRBV7-8	TRBJ1-2	CASSLPYDSTRGYGYTF	TGTGCCAGCAGCTTACCTTACGACAGCACACGGGGCTATGGCTACACCTTC
TRBD1	NA	TRBV5-5	TRBJ1-4	CASSLAADRGREKLFF	TGTGCCAGCAGCTTGGCCGCGGACAGGGGACGTGAAAAACTGTTTTTT
TRBD1	NA	TRBV4-2	TRBJ1-2	CASSPDRGRWNYGYTF	TGTGCCAGCAGCCCAGACAGGGGGCGTTGGAACTATGGCTACACCTTC
NA	NA	TRBV19	TRBJ1-4	CASSIRGGEGEKLFF	TGTGCCAGTAGTATACGTGGGGGGGAAGGTGAAAAACTGTTTTTT
TRBD2	NA	TRBV4-2	TRBJ2-7	CASSLGTSGRSLEQYF	TGTGCCAGCAGCCTTGGGACTAGCGGGAGATCCCTCGAGCAGTACTTC
NA	NA	TRBV29-1	TRBJ1-1	CSVDPEAQGGRPEAFF	TGCAGCGTTGATCCTGAAGCGCAGGGAGGAAGGCCTGAAGCTTTCTTT
TRBD1	NA	TRBV7-7	TRBJ2-7	CASSPHRGLTYSYEQYF	TGTGCTAGCAGCCCTCACAGGGGTCTAACTTACTCCTACGAGCAGTACTTC
NA	NA	TRBV2	TRBJ2-1	CASRNEGEQFF	TGTGCCAGCAGAAATGAGGGAGAGCAGTTCTTC
NA	NA	TRBV5-1	TRBJ2-5	CASSLDSEQETQYF	TGCGCCAGCAGCTTGGACAGCGAACAAGAGACCCAGTACTTC
TRBD1	NA	TRBV2	TRBJ1-5	CASSEDRGGRGQPQHF	TGTGCCAGCAGTGAAGATCGAGGTGGCAGGGGGCAGCCCCAGCATTTT
NA	NA	TRBV12-5	TRBJ2-1	CASGLPPSPGSREQFF	TGTGCTAGTGGTTTGCCCCCTAGCCCGGGGAGCCGGGAGCAGTTCTTC
NA	NA	TRBV15	TRBJ2-3	CATSTRAESTDTQYF	TGTGCCACCAGCACGCGAGCGGAAAGCACAGATACGCAGTATTTT
TRBD2	NA	TRBV27	TRBJ2-1	CASSLTASGRGEQFF	TGTGCCAGCAGTTTAACGGCTAGCGGGAGAGGTGAGCAGTTCTTC
TRBD2	NA	TRBV13	TRBJ2-2	CASSSGAAGANTGELFF	TGTGCCAGCAGCTCAGGGGCAGCGGGGGCGAACACCGGGGAGCTGTTTTTT
NA	NA	TRBV23-1	TRBJ2-7	CASSQPSGPGTSYEQYF	TGCGCCAGCAGTCAACCCTCAGGGCCTGGGACCTCCTACGAGCAGTACTTC
NA	NA	TRBV7-7	TRBJ2-7	CASSLDSSSYEQYF	TGTGCTAGCAGCTTAGACTCGAGCTCCTACGAGCAGTACTTC
TRBD1	NA	TRBV6-6	TRBJ2-5	CASRRQGIQETQYF	TGTGCCAGCAGGCGACAGGGGATACAAGAGACCCAGTACTTC
TRBD2	NA	TRBV6-5	TRBJ2-2	CASGLAGVNTGELFF	TGTGCCAGCGGGCTAGCGGGGGTGAACACCGGGGAGCTGTTTTTT
NA	NA	TRBV11-2	TRBJ2-1	CASSPLRRAGNEQFF	TGTGCCAGCAGCCCTCTGAGGAGGGCCGGGAATGAGCAGTTCTTC
NA	NA	TRBV19	TRBJ2-3	CASSPQVPDTQYF	TGTGCCAGTAGTCCTCAGGTGCCAGATACGCAGTATTTT
NA	NA	TRBV5-1	TRBJ1-6	CASSLPGTGNSPLHF	TGCGCCAGCAGCTTGCCGGGGACGGGTAATTCACCCCTCCACTTT
NA	NA	TRBV19	TRBJ2-7	CASSQGILYEQYF	TGTGCCAGTAGTCAGGGGATCCTCTACGAGCAGTACTTC
NA	NA	TRBV14	TRBJ2-5	CASSQSGNWEPQYF	TGTGCCAGCAGCCAATCTGGGAACTGGGAGCCCCAGTACTTC
NA	NA	TRBV3-1/TRBV3-2	TRBJ2-1	CASSQASRYEQFF	TGTGCCAGCAGCCAGGCTAGTCGGTATGAGCAGTTCTTC